One T cell receptor (beta chain) is described in this entry. The CDR3 totals 17 residues. Germline trimming cut 2 bases from V and 5 bases from J; bases unmatched to any gene: 8. Per germline, CDR1 SGHDT and CDR2 YYEEEE. Some clones are missing from TCRdb's copy, which holds only in-frame ones; the method was immunoSEQ multiplex PCR. Of 18,000 or so clones detected, roughly 90% appear once; the ten largest clones hold 8.4%. The record originates from a study of T cells in localized non-small cell lung cancer. The sequence came from a man between 40 and 70 years old with stage I lung adenocarcinoma. Here the sequenced sample was peripheral blood, taken before any cancer treatment. The chain couples TRBV5-6 to TRBJ2-2; 11 bases agree with TRBD2. CDR3 DNA: TGTGCCAGCAGCTTACTAGCGGGAGAGGGGAGGACCGGGGAGCTGTTTTTT. Protein product: CASSLLAGEGRTGELFF.